This T cell receptor (beta chain) was recorded in a study of blood T cell repertoires in COVID-19. About the study: Italy, Spain and the United States were the sources of the convalescent and acute COVID-19 samples. T cells, B-cell-depleted T cells, or PBMCs provided the cDNA or gDNA that served as material.

This CDR3 has 17 amino acids. Germline V gene data show CDR1 as KGHSY and CDR2 as FQNENV. Trimming cost V 1 base and J 2 bases, with 15 bases left between them. Original processing methods: The assay estimated nucleated cells by amplifying reference gene primers. Clones were sequenced by immunoSEQ multiplex PCR, and TCRdb holds only the in-frame ones, with some missing. The DNA gave D and trimming, while V, J and clone size come from that table. This sample yields roughly 76,000 clones, of which roughly 90% are seen a single time; about 15% belongs to the top ten. Sequenced material: peripheral blood. The receptor's source is a man aged 70 or older with active or convalescent COVID-19. The chain uses TRBV16 and TRBJ2-4, with D possibly being TRBD1 (6 bases). The CDR3, as DNA: TGTGCCAGCAGCCAATATGCAGGGGTGGGGACCAAAAACATTCAGTACTTC. This translates into CASSQYAGVGTKNIQYF.